The source of this T cell receptor beta chain is a study of blood T cell repertoires in COVID-19. As processed by the authors: From reference gene primer amplification, estimates of nucleated cell counts were derived. Sequencing used immunoSEQ multiplex PCR; TCRdb keeps in-frame clones, though not all of them. V, J and clone size reflect that table, while D and trimming were determined from the DNA. The table has roughly 110,000 clones, around 88% seen once. The sample taken for sequencing was peripheral blood. The sequence was collected from a human donor with acute or convalescent COVID-19. The donor label of this sample is uncertain.

In DNA, the CDR3 is TGCGCCAGCAGCTTGCTTCCTGCGGATTCACCCCTCCACTTT. Its protein is CASSLLPADSPLHF. The chain links TRBV5-1 to TRBJ1-6; D ambiguous. Germline values: CDR1 SGHRS, CDR2 YFSETQ. The CDR3 is 14 residues long. V shed 1 base and J shed 8 bases, with 10 bases lying between them. Complete variable domain (other parts from reference TRBV5-1 and TRBJ1-6): KAGVTQTPRYLIKTRGQQVTLSCSPISGHRSVSWYQQTPGQGLQFLFEYFSETQRNKGNFPGRFSGRQFSNSRSEMNVSTLELGDSALYLCASSLLPADSPLHFGNGTRLTVT.